Following are 27 T cell receptor beta chains from one sample sequenced in a study of CXCR3-negative and CXCR3-positive naive CD8 T cells. The method, 5' RACE with UMI labels, was used to prepare the TRB cDNA libraries. TCRdb re-called the 5' RACE reads, yielding one record per CDR3 amino acid sequence without DNA. This table holds approximately 7,000 distinct CDR3 sequences. Sequencing was performed on naive CXCR3- CD8+ T cells from blood. Described subset: CD45RO-CCR7+CD27+CD95- naive CD8+ T cells lacking CXCR3 (TNR3-). These receptors came from a human donor in good health. Some clones in this sample may be carry-over from other donors' samples.

Considering frequency, this clonotype is medium-sized. The chain uses TRBV12-3 or TRBV12-4 and TRBJ2-5; TCRdb's D gene call, TRBD2, goes unchecked for lack of DNA. The CDR3 loop spans 14 amino acids. The CDR3 region is CASSFPGVGETQYF.

This clonotype is classed as medium-sized by frequency. V is TRBV27 and J is TRBJ2-7; the TRBD1 assignment by TCRdb is unverifiable without DNA. Germline-derived CDR1 and CDR2 are MNHEY and SMNVEV (reference sequence). The CDR3 runs to 12 residues. CDR3 amino acids: CASSFWGSEQYF.

Its frequency marks this clonotype as medium-sized (0.01 to 0.1%). V usage is TRBV20-1 and J usage is TRBJ1-1. The CDR3 has 11 amino acids. Looked up from germline, CDR1 is DFQATT and CDR2 is SNEGSKA (reference sequence). This CDR3 reads CSSDGYTEAFF.

This CDR3 reads CASRMLLEGEENTEAFF. This chain uses TRBV19 with TRBJ1-1. Germline V CDR1 and CDR2: LNHDA, SQIVND (reference sequence). The CDR3 is 17 residues long. The full variable domain, rest sourced from reference TRBV19 and TRBJ1-1, is DGGITQSPKYLFRKEGQNVTLSCEQNLNHDAMYWYRQDPGQGLRLIYYSQIVNDFQKGDIAEGYSVSREKKESFPLTVTSAQKNPTAFYLCASRMLLEGEENTEAFFGQGTRLTVV.

This clonotype is called medium-sized based on its frequency. The V and J genes are TRBV7-6 and TRBJ2-7. Germline CDR1 SGHVS, CDR2 FNYEAQ. This CDR3 has 15 amino acids. The CDR3: CASSPIRGNSYEQYF.

The chain has TRBV7-9 and TRBJ2-1; with no DNA, the TCRdb D assignment of TRBD2 cannot be verified. The CDR3 loop spans 15 amino acids. CDR1 SEHNR and CDR2 FQNEAQ come from the germline V gene (reference sequence). CDR3: CASSYPGLALNEQFF.

Considering frequency, this clonotype is medium-sized (0.01 to 0.1%). The chain is built from TRBV20-1 and TRBJ2-1; with no DNA, the TCRdb D assignment of TRBD1 cannot be verified. From germline, CDR1 is DFQATT and CDR2 SNEGSKA (reference sequence). This CDR3 contains 16 residues. The CDR3 spells CSARDQDTSSYNEQFF.

The chain combines TRBV11-1 with TRBJ2-7; TCRdb picks TRBD1, but there is no DNA to check that call. Germline loops: CDR1 SGHAT, CDR2 FQDESV (reference sequence). The CDR3 runs 16 residues. The CDR3: CASSPPQQGGQNEQYF.

This chain uses TRBV7-9 with TRBJ2-1. The CDR3 loop spans 15 amino acids. Looked up from germline, CDR1 is SEHNR and CDR2 is FQNEAQ (reference sequence). CDR3 sequence: CASSPAGPNYNEQFF.

The V call is TRBV3-1, the J call TRBJ2-1; TCRdb outputs TRBD2, but without DNA this stays unchecked. The CDR3 loop spans 14 amino acids. Germline assignment: CDR1 LGHDT and CDR2 YNNKEL (reference sequence). This CDR3 is CASSDGLEHIEQFF.

By frequency, this clonotype is medium-sized. This rearrangement joins TRBV29-1 to TRBJ2-1. The germline V gene encodes CDR1 SQVTM and CDR2 ANQGSEA. The CDR3 has 16 amino acids. The CDR3 spells CSVEGVEAQLYNEQFF.

This clonotype is called medium-sized based on its frequency. The J gene is TRBJ2-5, the V gene TRBV29-1; the TRBD1 assignment by TCRdb is unverifiable without DNA. CDR3 length: 15 amino acids. In germline, CDR1 is SQVTM, CDR2 ANQGSEA. CDR3: CSVNLRGAQAETQYF.

The chain recombines TRBV4-3 with TRBJ2-2; TCRdb outputs TRBD2, but without DNA this stays unchecked. The CDR3 loop spans 17 amino acids. Germline-derived CDR1 and CDR2 are LGHNA and YSLEER. CDR3 sequence reads: CASSQDTSFSGTGELFF.

This clonotype is deemed medium-sized by its frequency. The rearrangement uses TRBV15 and TRBJ2-7; TCRdb names TRBD1, which stays unverified in the absence of DNA. The germline V gene encodes CDR1 LNHNV and CDR2 YYDKDF (reference sequence). The CDR3 contains 14 residues. The CDR3 sequence: CATSRDGHQYEQYF.

The genes are TRBV19 and TRBJ1-1; TCRdb's assignment of TRBD1 cannot be checked, as there is no DNA. Germline CDR1 is LNHDA and CDR2 is SQIVND (reference sequence). The CDR3 contains 14 residues. The CDR3 spells CASSIGRGNTEAFF.

The V call is TRBV10-3, the J call TRBJ2-6. The length of the CDR3 is 14 residues. Per germline, CDR1 ENHRY and CDR2 SYGVKD. The CDR3 loop reads CAISESAGANVLTF.

This clonotype is classed as medium-sized by frequency. The chain combines TRBV5-5 with TRBJ1-6. The CDR3 totals 13 residues. Germline V gene lookup returns CDR1 SGHKS and CDR2 YYEKEE (reference sequence). The CDR3: CATRTGVNSPLHF.

The V call is TRBV3-1, the J call TRBJ2-7; the D call from TCRdb, TRBD2, cannot be confirmed without DNA. This CDR3 has 16 residues. Germline CDR1 reads LGHDT; CDR2 reads YNNKEL (reference sequence). CDR3 region: CATAGASGGSSYEQYF.

This clonotype is deemed medium-sized by its frequency. The chain couples TRBV4-1 to TRBJ2-3. The germline V gene has CDR1 MGHRA and CDR2 YSYEKL. The CDR3 sequence is 12 residues long. This CDR3 reads CASSQDMDTQYF.

By frequency, this clonotype registers medium-sized. The chain has TRBV12-3 or TRBV12-4 and TRBJ2-7; without DNA, the TCRdb call of TRBD2 cannot be checked. The CDR3 runs to 16 residues. The CDR3 loop reads CASSLDGLAGALEQYF.

This clonotype is identified as medium-sized from frequency. The chain combines TRBV12-3 or TRBV12-4 with TRBJ2-1; the D gene TCRdb calls, TRBD1, cannot be checked with no DNA. The CDR3 contains 14 residues. The CDR3 here is CASSPQGYYNEQFF.

The chain joins TRBV9 to TRBJ2-7; as DNA is missing, the TRBD2 call by TCRdb cannot be tested. Per the germline V gene, CDR1 is SGDLS and CDR2 is YYNGEE. The CDR3 loop spans 14 amino acids. CDR3 amino acids: CASSVAGGRYEQYF.

The chain is built from TRBV7-2 and TRBJ2-3; TCRdb returns TRBD2, unconfirmable since there is no DNA. This CDR3 comprises 16 residues. Germline V lookup: CDR1 SGHTA, CDR2 FQGNSA. The CDR3 spells CASSLAPSGRLDTQYF. The full variable domain, rest sourced from reference TRBV7-2 and TRBJ2-3, is GAGVSQSPSNKVTEKGKDVELRCDPISGHTALYWYRQSLGQGLEFLIYFQGNSAPDKSGLPSDRFSAERTGGSVSTLTIQRTQQEDSAVYLCASSLAPSGRLDTQYFGPGTRLTVL.

CDR3 protein: CASSQDLGDPGYTF. The chain employs TRBV4-1 and TRBJ1-2; TCRdb selects TRBD1, and the lack of DNA leaves this call unchecked. The germline V gene encodes CDR1 MGHRA and CDR2 YSYEKL. There are 14 residues in the CDR3.

Frequency places this clonotype as medium-sized. The chain has TRBV11-2 and TRBJ1-2; the TRBD1 assignment by TCRdb is unverifiable without DNA. The V gene's germline CDR1 is SGHAT and CDR2 FQNNGV. The CDR3 totals 16 residues. CDR3: CASSPSYGPETYGYTF.

This clonotype is called medium-sized based on its frequency. The chain combines TRBV7-2 with TRBJ2-7. The CDR3 has 12 amino acids. Germline-derived CDR1 and CDR2 are SGHTA and FQGNSA. Here the CDR3 reads CASSLAEYEQYF.

Frequency places this clonotype as medium-sized (0.01 to 0.1%). The chain carries TRBV29-1 and TRBJ2-7; TCRdb returns TRBD1, unconfirmable since there is no DNA. Germline CDR1 is SQVTM and CDR2 is ANQGSEA. The CDR3 contains 14 residues. The chain's CDR3 is CSVETGTGAYEQYF.